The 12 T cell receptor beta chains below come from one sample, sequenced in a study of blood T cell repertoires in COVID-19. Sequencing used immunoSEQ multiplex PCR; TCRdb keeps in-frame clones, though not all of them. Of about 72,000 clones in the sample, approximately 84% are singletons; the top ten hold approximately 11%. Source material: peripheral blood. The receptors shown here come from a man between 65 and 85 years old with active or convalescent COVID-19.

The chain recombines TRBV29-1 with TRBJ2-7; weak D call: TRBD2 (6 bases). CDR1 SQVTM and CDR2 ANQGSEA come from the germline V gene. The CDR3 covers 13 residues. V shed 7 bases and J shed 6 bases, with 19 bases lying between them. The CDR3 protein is CSALGGATPEQYF. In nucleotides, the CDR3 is TGCAGCGCCCTCGGAGGGGCCACCCCCGAGCAGTACTTC.

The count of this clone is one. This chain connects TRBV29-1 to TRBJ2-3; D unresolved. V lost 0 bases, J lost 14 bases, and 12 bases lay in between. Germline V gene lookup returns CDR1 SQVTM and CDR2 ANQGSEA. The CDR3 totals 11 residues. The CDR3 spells CSVEDRTVPYF. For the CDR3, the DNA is TGCAGCGTTGAAGATCGAACGGTGCCGTATTTT.

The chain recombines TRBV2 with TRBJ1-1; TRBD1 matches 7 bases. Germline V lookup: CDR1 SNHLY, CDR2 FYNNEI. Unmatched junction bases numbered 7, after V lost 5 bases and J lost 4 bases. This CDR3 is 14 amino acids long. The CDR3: CASSQDRAVTEAFF. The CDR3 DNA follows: TGTGCCAGCAGTCAAGACAGGGCGGTCACTGAAGCTTTCTTT.

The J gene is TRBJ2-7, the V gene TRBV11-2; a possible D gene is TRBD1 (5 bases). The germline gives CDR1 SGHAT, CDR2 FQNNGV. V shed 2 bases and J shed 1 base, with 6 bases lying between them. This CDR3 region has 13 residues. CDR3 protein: CASSLQGSYEQYF. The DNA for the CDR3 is TGTGCCAGCAGCTTACAGGGTTCCTACGAGCAGTACTTC.

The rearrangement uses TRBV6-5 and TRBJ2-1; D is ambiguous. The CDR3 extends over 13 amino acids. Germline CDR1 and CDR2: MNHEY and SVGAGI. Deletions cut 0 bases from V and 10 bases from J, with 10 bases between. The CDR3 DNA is TGTGCCAGCAGTTACTCGATCGGCGGAGAGCAGTTCTTC. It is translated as CASSYSIGGEQFF.

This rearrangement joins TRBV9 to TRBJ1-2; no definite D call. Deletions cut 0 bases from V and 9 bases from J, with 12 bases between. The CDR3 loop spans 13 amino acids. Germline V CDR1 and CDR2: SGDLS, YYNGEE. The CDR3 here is CASSVALDGSYTF. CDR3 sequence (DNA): TGTGCCAGCAGCGTAGCGTTGGACGGGAGCTACACCTTC.

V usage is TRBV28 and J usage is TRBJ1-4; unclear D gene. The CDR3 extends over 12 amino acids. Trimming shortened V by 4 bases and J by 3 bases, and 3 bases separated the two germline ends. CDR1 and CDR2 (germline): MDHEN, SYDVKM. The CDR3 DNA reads TGTGCCAGCAGTTCTTCTAATGAAAAACTGTTTTTT. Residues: CASSSSNEKLFF.

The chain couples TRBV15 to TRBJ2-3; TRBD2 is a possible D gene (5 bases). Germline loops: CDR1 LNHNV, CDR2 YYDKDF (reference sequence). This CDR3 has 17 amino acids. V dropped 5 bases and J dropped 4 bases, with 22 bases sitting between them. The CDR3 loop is CATSGLGGGGMADTQYF. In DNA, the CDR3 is TGTGCCACCAGCGGACTCGGTGGAGGAGGTATGGCAGATACGCAGTATTTT. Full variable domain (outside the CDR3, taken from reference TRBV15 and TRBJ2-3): DAMVIQNPRYQVTQFGKPVTLSCSQTLNHNVMYWYQQKSSQAPKLLFHYYDKDFNNEADTPDNFQSRRPNTSFCFLDIRSPGLGDTAMYLCATSGLGGGGMADTQYFGPGTRLTVL.

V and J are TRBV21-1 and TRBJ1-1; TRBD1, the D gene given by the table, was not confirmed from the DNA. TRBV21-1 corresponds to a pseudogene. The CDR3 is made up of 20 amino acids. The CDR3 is CASATLKDRGLPDLNTEAFF. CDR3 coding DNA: TGTGCCAGCGCAACCTTGAAGGACAGGGGATTACCAGATCTGAACACTGAAGCTTTCTTT.

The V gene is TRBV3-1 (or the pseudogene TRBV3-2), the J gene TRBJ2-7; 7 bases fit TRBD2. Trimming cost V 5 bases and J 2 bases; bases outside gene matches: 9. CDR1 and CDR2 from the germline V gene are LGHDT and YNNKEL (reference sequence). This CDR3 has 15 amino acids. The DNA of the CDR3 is TGTGCCAGCAGCTTAGGCGGGGGAGAAACCTACGAGCAGTACTTC. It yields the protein CASSLGGGETYEQYF.

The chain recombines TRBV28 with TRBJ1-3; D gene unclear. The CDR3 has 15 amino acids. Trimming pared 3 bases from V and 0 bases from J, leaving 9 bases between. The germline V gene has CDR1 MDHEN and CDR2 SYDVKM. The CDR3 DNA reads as TGTGCCAGCAGTTTGACACACTCCTCTGGAAACACCATATATTTT. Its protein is CASSLTHSSGNTIYF. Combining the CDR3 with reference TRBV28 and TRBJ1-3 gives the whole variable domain DVKVTQSSRYLVKRTGEKVFLECVQDMDHENMFWYRQDPGLGLRLIYFSYDVKMKEKGDIPEGYSVSREKKERFSLILESASTNQTSMYLCASSLTHSSGNTIYFGEGSWLTVV.

DNA for the CDR3: TGTGCCAGCAGCTCAGATTCAGACAGGGTCGAGCAGTACTTC. Its translation: CASSSDSDRVEQYF. The gene calls are TRBV7-9 and TRBJ2-7; 7 bases agree with TRBD1. With 4 bases clipped from V and 6 bases from J, the junction kept 9 bases outside the gene matches. This CDR3 contains 14 residues. Germline V CDR1 and CDR2: SEHNR, FQNEAQ (reference sequence).